This T cell receptor beta chain was sequenced for a study of T cells in tuberculosis. Whole-study context: Sequenced TCRs come from CD1B-GMM tetramer-binding T cells.

This CDR3 is 15 amino acids long. Per the germline V gene, CDR1 is SGHTA and CDR2 is FQGTGA. The trim removed 4 bases at V and 7 bases at J, leaving 10 bases unmatched. Sorting used thawed, overnight-rested PBMC stained with anti-CD3, a viability dye and GMM-loaded CD1B tetramer. CD1B tetramers were loaded with Rhodococcus equi-derived C32 glucose monomycolate. Before cryopreservation, the sorted PBMC lost their CD14-expressing monocytes. Tetramer-negative cells, roughly 100,000 per donor, were also sorted. Study-level points and caveats: Some low-affinity tetramer-binding T cells may be absent from this sample.

Produced via immunoSEQ multiplex PCR; TCRdb's table is partial and in-frame only. The data contain 55,000 to 65,000 clones, roughly 79% of them seen just once; the ten biggest clones take up about 13%. This clonotype was sampled from an adult woman with latent tuberculosis. The sequencing input was CD1b-GMM tetramer-negative cells sorted from PBMCs. The chain employs TRBV7-3 and TRBJ2-1; 7 bases map to TRBD2. CDR3 loop: CASSSAGSRLNEQFF. In DNA, the CDR3 is TGTGCCAGCAGCTCAGCGGGAAGTCGGTTGAATGAGCAGTTCTTC.